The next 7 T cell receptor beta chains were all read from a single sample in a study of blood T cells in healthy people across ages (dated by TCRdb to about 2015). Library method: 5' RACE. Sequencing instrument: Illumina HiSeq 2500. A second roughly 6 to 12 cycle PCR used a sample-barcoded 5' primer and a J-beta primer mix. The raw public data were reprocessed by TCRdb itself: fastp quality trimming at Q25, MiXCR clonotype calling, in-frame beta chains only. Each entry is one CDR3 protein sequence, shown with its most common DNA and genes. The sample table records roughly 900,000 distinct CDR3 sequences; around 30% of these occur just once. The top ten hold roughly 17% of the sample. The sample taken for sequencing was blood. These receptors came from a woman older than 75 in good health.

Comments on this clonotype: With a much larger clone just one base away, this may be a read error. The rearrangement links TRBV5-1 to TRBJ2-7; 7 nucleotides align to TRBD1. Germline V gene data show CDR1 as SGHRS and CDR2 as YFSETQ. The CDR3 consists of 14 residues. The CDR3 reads CASSSGQRSSEQYF. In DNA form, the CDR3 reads TGCGCCAGCAGTTCGGGACAGAGATCCTCCGAGCAGTACTTC. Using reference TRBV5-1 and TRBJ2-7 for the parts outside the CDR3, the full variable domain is KAGVTQTPRYLIKTRGQQVTLSCSPISGHRSVSWYQQTPGQGLQFLFEYFSETQRNKGNFPGRFSGRQFSNSRSEMNVSTLELGDSALYLCASSSGQRSSEQYFGPGTRLTVT.

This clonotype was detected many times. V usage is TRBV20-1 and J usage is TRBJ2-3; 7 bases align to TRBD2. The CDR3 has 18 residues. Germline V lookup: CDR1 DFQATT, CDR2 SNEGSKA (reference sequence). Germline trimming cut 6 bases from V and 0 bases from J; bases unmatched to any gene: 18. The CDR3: CSARIAAGTMRSTDTQYF. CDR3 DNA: TGCAGTGCCCGCATTGCAGCGGGGACGATGAGGAGCACAGATACGCAGTATTTT.

This chain's CDR3 is CASSRGGDTDTQYF. The CDR3 DNA reads as TGTGCCAGCTCCAGGGGTGGGGACACAGATACGCAGTATTTT. This chain connects TRBV6-1 to TRBJ2-3, with a weak D call TRBD1 (6 bases). The ends were cut back, 8 bases at V and 2 bases at J, with 14 bases in the middle. The CDR3 is made up of 14 amino acids. Germline V CDR1 and CDR2: MNHNS, SASEGT.

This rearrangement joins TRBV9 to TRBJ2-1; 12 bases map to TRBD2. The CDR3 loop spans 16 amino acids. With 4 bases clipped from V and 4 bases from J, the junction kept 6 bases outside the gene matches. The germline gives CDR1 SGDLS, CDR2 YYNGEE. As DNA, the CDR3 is TGTGCCAGCAGCCCTCGGACTAGCGGGGAGTACAATGAGCAGTTCTTC. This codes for CASSPRTSGEYNEQFF.

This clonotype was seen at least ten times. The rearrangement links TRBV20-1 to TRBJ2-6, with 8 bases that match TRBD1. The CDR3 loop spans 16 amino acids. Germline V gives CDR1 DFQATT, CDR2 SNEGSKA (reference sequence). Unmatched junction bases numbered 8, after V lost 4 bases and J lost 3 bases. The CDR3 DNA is TGCAGTGCTACCCGACAGGGGAATTATGGGGCCAACGTCCTGACTTTC. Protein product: CSATRQGNYGANVLTF.

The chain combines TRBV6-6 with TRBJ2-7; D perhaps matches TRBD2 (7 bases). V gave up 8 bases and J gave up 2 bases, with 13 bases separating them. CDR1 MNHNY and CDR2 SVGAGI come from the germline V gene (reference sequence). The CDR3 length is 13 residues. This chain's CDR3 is CASRGGGPYEQYF. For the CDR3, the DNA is TGTGCCAGCCGGGGAGGGGGACCCTACGAGCAGTACTTC.

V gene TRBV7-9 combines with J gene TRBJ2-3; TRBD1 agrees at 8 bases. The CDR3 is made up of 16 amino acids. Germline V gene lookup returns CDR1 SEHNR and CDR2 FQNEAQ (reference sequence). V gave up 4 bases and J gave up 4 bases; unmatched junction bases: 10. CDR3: CASSSRTGLPADTQYF. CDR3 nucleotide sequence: TGTGCCAGCAGCTCGCGGACAGGGCTACCCGCAGATACGCAGTATTTT. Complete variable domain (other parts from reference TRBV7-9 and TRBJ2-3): DTGVSQNPRHKITKRGQNVTFRCDPISEHNRLYWYRQTLGQGPEFLTYFQNEAQLEKSRLLSDRFSAERPKGSFSTLEIQRTEQGDSAMYLCASSSRTGLPADTQYFGPGTRLTVL.